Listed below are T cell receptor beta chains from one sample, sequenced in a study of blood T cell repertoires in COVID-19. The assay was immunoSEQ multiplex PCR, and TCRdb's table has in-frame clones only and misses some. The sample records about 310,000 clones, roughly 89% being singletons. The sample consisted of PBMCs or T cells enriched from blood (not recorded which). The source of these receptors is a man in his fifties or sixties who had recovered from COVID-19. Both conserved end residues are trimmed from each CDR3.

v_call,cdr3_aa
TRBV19,ASSISRVAQPQH
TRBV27,ASSSPGLTSEQY
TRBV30,AWTAGGFYGYT
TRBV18,ASSQRTSGGLDTQY
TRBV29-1,SWTGDPPYEQY
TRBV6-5,ASTTQGFGEKLF
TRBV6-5,ASSYAGGGYEQY
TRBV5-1,ASSLDGAFYEQY
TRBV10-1,ARLRRTGGQPQH
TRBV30,AWSVRGQGRYEQY
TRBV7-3,ASSLDPGLVFEQY
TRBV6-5,ASGQTKNIQY
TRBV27,ASRGTGEGNQPQH
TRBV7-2,ASSSRTSGGTDTQY
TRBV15,ATSVRTSRNYNEQF
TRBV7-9,ASSFGLVDTQY
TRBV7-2,ASSLGLTGTDTQY
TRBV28,ASSLYGTGEYGYT
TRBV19,ASSTGGTGHRDTQY
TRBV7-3,ASSLRGLAGTGSYNEQF
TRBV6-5,ASSYPGQGAVTEAF
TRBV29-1,SVEVRTGSTDTQY
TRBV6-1,ASSAPQGIGGFSPLH
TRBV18,ASSPPQGPTNEKLF
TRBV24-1,ATSKGGQETQY
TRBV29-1,SAGLTSGLTDTQY
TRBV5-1,AGSTGDGNGYT
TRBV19,ASSKTGTSNTGELF
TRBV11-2,ASSLVGGRLFYEQY
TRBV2,ASTNGGSTDTQY
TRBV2,AIRQGLRREQY
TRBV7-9,ASSRGGDNTEAF
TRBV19,ASSIDGTGPQKRH
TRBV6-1,ASSDRAGTGKTEAF
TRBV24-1,ATRDDRGRTDTQY
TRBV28,ASPRGGYT
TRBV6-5,ASSSWMRETQY
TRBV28,ASTDRDQETQY
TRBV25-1,ASSESRLAGGGQETQY